One sample yielded the 30 T cell receptor beta chains listed below, sequenced in a study of beta chain features in type 1 diabetes. Investigators reverse transcribed all isolated RNA, so they sequenced expressed TCRB transcripts. Repertoires were generated with immunoSEQ multiplex PCR, while TCRdb's copy carries only in-frame clones and drops some. The sample lists a few hundred thousand clones; 27% were seen once. The sequenced material came from central memory CD4+ T cells from blood. The receptors derive from a man aged 30 to 45 in good health.

This clone turned up a few times. The J gene is TRBJ2-1, the V gene TRBV5-1; the match to TRBD2 covers 10 bases. Germline V gene sequence: CDR1 SGHRS, CDR2 YFSETQ. After removal of 2 bases from V and 8 bases from J, the junction contained 4 bases not matched to a gene. This CDR3 is 14 amino acids long. The CDR3 nucleotides read TGCGCCAGCAGCTTAGCGGGAGGGATCGATGAGCAGTTCTTC. As protein: CASSLAGGIDEQFF.

The chain links TRBV2 to TRBJ2-5; D unresolved. Trimming removed 6 bases at V and 4 bases at J, with 6 bases between. Germline V gene sequence: CDR1 SNHLY, CDR2 FYNNEI. The CDR3 has 11 amino acids. Here the CDR3 reads CASRLSETQYF. The CDR3, as DNA: TGTGCCAGCAGGTTATCAGAGACCCAGTACTTC.

The V call is TRBV6-5, the J call TRBJ2-6; D is unresolved. The CDR3 is 13 residues long. Germline assignment: CDR1 MNHEY and CDR2 SVGAGI. V was shortened by 10 bases and J by 0 bases, with 7 bases between the two germline ends. The CDR3 loop reads CATLISGANVLTF. Written as DNA, the CDR3 is TGTGCCACCCTTATCTCTGGGGCCAACGTCCTGACTTTC.

The chain couples TRBV6-1 to TRBJ2-7, with 12 bases matching TRBD2. The CDR3 is 16 amino acids. Germline-derived CDR1 and CDR2 are MNHNS and SASEGT. V lost 1 base to trimming and J lost 5 bases; unmatched junction nucleotides: 6. The DNA of the CDR3 is TGTGCCAGCAGTGAAGTACTAGCGGGAGGACGGGACGAGCAGTACTTC. This translates into CASSEVLAGGRDEQYF.

A few counts support this clone. The V call is TRBV2, the J call TRBJ2-7; no definite D call. Germline CDR1 SNHLY, CDR2 FYNNEI. CDR3 length equals 12 residues. Trimming left V 2 bases short and J 9 bases short, with 11 bases between. Here the CDR3 reads CASSEKGSGQYF. The CDR3 coding sequence is TGTGCCAGCAGTGAAAAGGGCTCAGGGCAGTACTTC.

This clone has a count of ten or more. The CDR3 is CASSPATGRRGKNIQYF. CDR3 in DNA: TGTGCCAGCAGTCCCGCCACCGGGAGGCGAGGCAAAAACATTCAGTACTTC. The chain combines TRBV27 with TRBJ2-4; 7 nucleotides line up with TRBD2. V dropped 5 bases and J dropped 3; count of bases not matched to a gene: 13. Germline lookup yields CDR1 MNHEY and CDR2 SMNVEV (reference sequence). This CDR3 has 17 residues.

The chain links TRBV7-6 to TRBJ2-2; D may be TRBD1 (5 bases). The germline V gene encodes CDR1 SGHVS and CDR2 FNYEAQ. Deletions cut 6 bases from V and 8 bases from J, with 10 bases between. The length of the CDR3 is 12 residues. The CDR3 region has the DNA TGTGCCAGCAGTCAGCAGGGAGGGGAGCTGTTTTTT. This gives the protein CASSQQGGELFF.

In this sample, this clone turned up a few times. The chain employs TRBV7-6 and TRBJ2-7; D is tentatively TRBD1 or TRBD2 (6 bases each). The V gene's germline CDR1 is SGHVS and CDR2 FNYEAQ. Trimming removed 5 bases from V and 3 bases from J, with 20 bases in between. The length of the CDR3 is 16 residues. The CDR3 is CASSLLGGLQIYEQYF. CDR3 in DNA: TGTGCCAGCAGCCTCCTTGGGGGGCTCCAAATCTACGAGCAGTACTTC.

This clone was observed a handful of times. The chain uses TRBV29-1 and TRBJ2-1, with 13 bases matching TRBD2. The CDR3 covers 13 residues. Germline V gene sequence: CDR1 SQVTM, CDR2 ANQGSEA. The junction had 4 bases not matched to a gene; V was cut back by 7 bases and J by 7 bases. This chain's CDR3 is CSARLAGGNEQFF. CDR3 bases: TGCAGCGCTAGACTAGCGGGAGGAAATGAGCAGTTCTTC.

The rearrangement uses TRBV25-1 and TRBJ2-7; possibly TRBD2 for D (5 bases). The V end was cut by 3 bases, the J end by 3 bases, with 9 bases between. The germline CDR1 and CDR2 sequences are MGHDK and SYGVNS. The CDR3 has 13 amino acids. The CDR3 DNA sequence: TGTGCCAGCAGTGACTACGGGGTCTACGAGCAGTACTTC. It is translated as CASSDYGVYEQYF.

The chain joins TRBV7-9 to TRBJ2-5; TRBD1 aligns across 8 bases. The junction had 7 bases not matched to a gene; V was cut back by 6 bases and J by 4 bases. Germline CDR1 SEHNR, CDR2 FQNEAQ (reference sequence). The CDR3 covers 14 residues. The CDR3 DNA follows: TGTGCCAGCAGATACGGGCAGGGGGCAGAGACCCAGTACTTC. This sequence encodes CASRYGQGAETQYF.

This clone was detected only a few times. The J gene is TRBJ1-1, the V gene TRBV18, with a tentative D call TRBD1 (5 bases). CDR1 KGHSH and CDR2 LQKENI come from the germline V gene. The CDR3 is 12 amino acids. V was shortened by 3 bases and J by 6 bases, with 8 bases between the two germline ends. The CDR3 loop is CASSPGGAEAFF. The CDR3 DNA reads TGTGCCAGCTCACCTGGGGGAGCTGAAGCTTTCTTT.

In its sample, this clone was seen a few times. The chain recombines TRBV9 with TRBJ2-2; the D gene is possibly TRBD2 (5 bases). The CDR3 has 15 amino acids. V lost 0 bases and J 9 bases, leaving 15 bases between the germline ends. Germline CDR1 is SGDLS and CDR2 is YYNGEE. The CDR3 DNA is TGTGCCAGCAGCGTAGGAGTGGGAAGGGAGAGGGAGCTGTTTTTT. This gives the protein CASSVGVGRERELFF. The complete variable domain, with remaining parts taken from reference TRBV9 and TRBJ2-2, reads DSGVTQTPKHLITATGQRVTLRCSPRSGDLSVYWYQQSLDQGLQFLIQYYNGEERAKGNILERFSAQQFPDLHSELNLSSLELGDSALYFCASSVGVGRERELFFGEGSRLTVL.

The V call is TRBV5-4, the J call TRBJ2-3; TRBD2 aligns across 9 bases. Per the germline V gene, CDR1 is SGHNT and CDR2 is YYREEE (reference sequence). V shed 0 bases and J 3 bases; nucleotides not matched to a gene: 11. CDR3 size: 18 residues. Written as DNA, the CDR3 is TGTGCCAGCAGCTTGGCGTCTCGCGGGGGGGCCAGAACAGATACGCAGTATTTT. Protein sequence: CASSLASRGGARTDTQYF.

The table lists this clone with a count of one. This may be a read error, as it is one base from a much larger clone. The V gene is TRBV10-3, the J gene TRBJ2-7; 9 nucleotides agree with TRBD1. The CDR3 is made up of 15 amino acids. The V segment lost 5 bases and the J segment 3 bases; nucleotides outside the gene matches: 8. CDR1 is ENHRY and CDR2 is SYGVKD in the germline V gene. The CDR3 nucleotides read TGTGCCATCAGTCCCGGAGGGACAGGGCGCTACGAGCAGTACTTC. It is translated as CAISPGGTGRYEQYF.

The CDR3 loop reads CASSRFGDRSNQPQHF. The DNA for the CDR3 is TGTGCCAGCAGCCGCTTTGGCGATCGTAGCAATCAGCCCCAGCATTTT. The V and J genes are TRBV6-6 and TRBJ1-5; D remains ambiguous. From germline, CDR1 is MNHNY and CDR2 SVGAGI (reference sequence). The CDR3 has 16 amino acids. The V and J ends lost 6 bases and 0 bases respectively, with 15 bases between them.

There are a few counts of this clone. CDR3 nucleotides: TGTGCCAGCAGACTAAGGAGTTTTAGCACAGATACGCAGTATTTT. Amino acids: CASRLRSFSTDTQYF. The chain carries TRBV2 and TRBJ2-3, with D hard to call. Germline V gene sequence: CDR1 SNHLY, CDR2 FYNNEI. This CDR3 is 15 amino acids long. V was clipped by 6 bases and J by 0 bases, with 13 bases between them.

The chain employs TRBV30 and TRBJ1-1; tentative D call: TRBD1 (6 bases). The CDR3 runs 14 residues. CDR1 GTSNPN and CDR2 SVGIG come from the germline V gene (reference sequence). Trimming left V 4 bases short and J 4 bases short, with 16 bases between. The CDR3 DNA is TGTGCCTGGACCTGGAGAATAGGGGGCACTGAAGCTTTCTTT. The encoded protein is CAWTWRIGGTEAFF.

This clone has only a few counts. The V gene is TRBV7-2, the J gene TRBJ1-3; D unclear. The length of the CDR3 is 14 residues. Germline CDR1 reads SGHTA; CDR2 reads FQGNSA. V was pared by 7 bases and J by 4 bases, with 14 bases between. CDR3: CASTLTPGGNTIYF. The CDR3 DNA follows: TGTGCCAGCACCCTCACCCCGGGCGGAAACACCATATATTTT.

This chain joins TRBV5-1 and TRBJ2-3; unclear D gene. Trimming took off 1 base at V and 1 base at J, with 7 bases between the two ends. This CDR3 comprises 14 residues. The V gene's germline CDR1 is SGHRS and CDR2 YFSETQ. CDR3 sequence reads: CASSLRSRTDTQYF. The CDR3 bases are TGCGCCAGCAGCTTGAGGTCCCGCACAGATACGCAGTATTTT.

This clone was counted once. The chain links TRBV19 to TRBJ2-4; no clear D gene. The CDR3 is 18 residues long. The germline V gene encodes CDR1 LNHDA and CDR2 SQIVND (reference sequence). V shed 1 base and J shed 11 bases, with 27 bases lying between them. CDR3 loop: CASSIGSWNAARSNFQYF. DNA of the CDR3: TGTGCCAGTAGTATAGGGTCATGGAATGCAGCCCGAAGTAATTTTCAGTACTTC.

In this sample, this clone turned up once. The V and J genes are TRBV5-1 and TRBJ2-1; D remains unclear. This CDR3 comprises 15 residues. Trimming shortened V by 4 bases and J by 5 bases, and 16 bases separated the two germline ends. The germline CDR1 and CDR2 sequences are SGHRS and YFSETQ. CDR3 region: CASSVAGSSDNEQFF. CDR3 sequence (DNA): TGCGCCAGCAGCGTGGCCGGATCCAGCGACAATGAGCAGTTCTTC.

Many counts were recorded for this clone. The genes are TRBV5-1 and TRBJ2-3, with no clear D. CDR3 length: 12 amino acids. With 2 bases removed from V and 4 bases from J, the gap between germline ends came to 5 bases. CDR1 and CDR2 from the germline V gene are SGHRS and YFSETQ. The CDR3 sequence: CASSLESDTQYF. Here the CDR3 DNA reads TGCGCCAGCAGCTTAGAGTCAGATACGCAGTATTTT.

The genes are TRBV5-4 and TRBJ1-2, with D tentatively TRBD1 (5 bases). Germline CDR1 is SGHNT and CDR2 is YYREEE (reference sequence). CDR3 size: 15 residues. Trimming stripped 0 bases from V and 1 base from J, with 10 bases between. The CDR3 reads CASSLDQGGNYGYTF. CDR3 in DNA: TGTGCCAGCAGCTTGGACCAGGGTGGTAACTATGGCTACACCTTC.

This clone was found a few times. The chain recombines TRBV29-1 with TRBJ2-3; weak D call: TRBD2 (6 bases). CDR1 is SQVTM, CDR2 ANQGSEA, per germline. The CDR3 sequence is 14 residues long. V was cut by 7 bases and J by 2 bases, with 16 bases left in between. The DNA of the CDR3 is TGCAGCGCCGACCTAGCGCAAACCACAGATACGCAGTATTTT. Its translation is CSADLAQTTDTQYF.

This clone was recorded a few times. The chain carries TRBV5-4 and TRBJ2-3; D remains ambiguous. CDR1 SGHNT and CDR2 YYREEE come from the germline V gene (reference sequence). V lost 0 bases, J lost 0 bases, and 14 bases lay in between. This CDR3 is 17 amino acids long. DNA of the CDR3: TGTGCCAGCAGCTTGGAGGTTTCCGGATATAGCACAGATACGCAGTATTTT. Protein: CASSLEVSGYSTDTQYF.

V is TRBV7-2 and J is TRBJ2-3, with D possibly being TRBD2 (5 bases). V lost 3 bases and J lost 6, with 10 bases in between. Per germline, CDR1 SGHTA and CDR2 FQGNSA. This CDR3 is built from 13 residues. CDR3 DNA sequence: TGTGCCAGCAGCTTCCGGGAAGCGGATACGCAGTATTTT. This translates into CASSFREADTQYF. Together with reference TRBV7-2 and TRBJ2-3, the CDR3 gives the full variable domain: GAGVSQSPSNKVTEKGKDVELRCDPISGHTALYWYRQSLGQGLEFLIYFQGNSAPDKSGLPSDRFSAERTGGSVSTLTIQRTQQEDSAVYLCASSFREADTQYFGPGTRLTVL.

The rearrangement uses TRBV30 and TRBJ2-7; D might be TRBD1 or TRBD2, each matching 5 bases. The ends were cut back, 0 bases at V and 3 bases at J, with 15 bases in the middle. CDR1 and CDR2 (germline): GTSNPN, SVGIG (reference sequence). CDR3 length equals 15 residues. The CDR3 loop is CAWSVQGETSYEQYF. CDR3 sequence (DNA): TGTGCCTGGAGTGTTCAGGGAGAGACAAGCTACGAGCAGTACTTC.

This clone was counted a few times. This chain joins TRBV7-2 and TRBJ2-7, with a tentative D call TRBD2 (7 bases). In germline, CDR1 is SGHTA, CDR2 FQGNSA. Trimming took 8 bases from V and 3 from J, leaving 20 bases between them. The CDR3 totals 15 residues. In DNA form, the CDR3 reads TGTGCCAGCGGCTCACGGGGAGGGGGAAACTACGAGCAGTACTTC. It translates to CASGSRGGGNYEQYF. The whole variable domain, remainder taken from reference TRBV7-2 and TRBJ2-7, is GAGVSQSPSNKVTEKGKDVELRCDPISGHTALYWYRQSLGQGLEFLIYFQGNSAPDKSGLPSDRFSAERTGGSVSTLTIQRTQQEDSAVYLCASGSRGGGNYEQYFGPGTRLTVT.

The sample holds a few counts of this clone. The chain has TRBV15 and TRBJ1-6, with D possibly matching TRBD1 (6 bases). Trimming left V 5 bases short and J 4 bases short, with 9 bases between. Germline assignment: CDR1 LNHNV and CDR2 YYDKDF (reference sequence). The CDR3 consists of 14 residues. CDR3 DNA sequence: TGTGCCACCAGCGGACAGAATTATAATTCACCCCTCCACTTT. It specifies CATSGQNYNSPLHF.